The rows below give T cell receptor beta chains drawn from one sample of a study of graft-versus-host responses after intestinal transplantation. TCRdb keeps only in-frame clones here, not all; method: immunoSEQ multiplex PCR. The table lists about 9,500 clones, roughly 29% of them singletons, with over 3% in the top ten. The sequenced sample was alloreactive CD4+ T cells from a mixed lymphocyte reaction culture, obtained before intestinal transplant. Source of these receptors: a human patient who received an intestinal transplant. CDR3s include the opening cysteine and the closing phenylalanine or tryptophan. Each record gives: J gene, V gene, CDR3 protein.

J gene: TRBJ2-7; V gene: TRBV11-2; CDR3 protein: CASSFGTSVGGEQYF
J gene: TRBJ1-5; V gene: TRBV19; CDR3 protein: CASSKKDGQAINQPQHF
J gene: TRBJ2-1; V gene: TRBV15; CDR3 protein: CATSSDSGSVDEQFF
J gene: TRBJ2-3; V gene: TRBV4-1; CDR3 protein: CASSQVLAGTDTQYF
J gene: TRBJ2-7; V gene: TRBV21-1; CDR3 protein: CASSKGKARWDEQYF
J gene: TRBJ1-3; V gene: TRBV19; CDR3 protein: CASSNSGNTIYF
J gene: TRBJ2-3; V gene: TRBV7-6; CDR3 protein: CASRPSGRITDTQYF
J gene: TRBJ2-7; V gene: TRBV30; CDR3 protein: CAWSVSWGAYEQYF
J gene: TRBJ2-1; V gene: TRBV4-1; CDR3 protein: CASSQVLRNEQFF
J gene: TRBJ2-7; V gene: TRBV5-1; CDR3 protein: CASSWTGGYEQYF
J gene: TRBJ2-7; V gene: TRBV6-5; CDR3 protein: CASSFGLYYEQYF
J gene: TRBJ2-1; V gene: TRBV19; CDR3 protein: CASSTSGSSYNEQFF
J gene: TRBJ2-2; V gene: TRBV7-6; CDR3 protein: CASSSDPETGELFF
J gene: TRBJ2-2; V gene: TRBV6-5; CDR3 protein: CASSRKGELFF
J gene: TRBJ2-1; V gene: TRBV4-3; CDR3 protein: CASHLHGADEQFF
J gene: TRBJ1-1; V gene: TRBV7-9; CDR3 protein: CASSLWSEAFF
J gene: TRBJ2-1; V gene: TRBV13; CDR3 protein: CASRESTRPASSYNEQFF
J gene: TRBJ2-5; V gene: TRBV6-5; CDR3 protein: CASSYLTGRRETQYF
J gene: TRBJ1-1; V gene: TRBV7-6; CDR3 protein: CASSFGQGSEAFF
J gene: TRBJ1-1; V gene: TRBV19; CDR3 protein: CASSIGQGRFTEAFF
J gene: TRBJ1-2; V gene: TRBV7-9; CDR3 protein: CASSTPTGTGNVGSYGYTF
J gene: TRBJ2-6; V gene: TRBV11-2; CDR3 protein: CASSSSGTPTSGANVLTF
J gene: TRBJ2-7; V gene: TRBV7-9; CDR3 protein: CASSSFSGYEQYF
J gene: TRBJ2-7; V gene: TRBV28; CDR3 protein: CASSPGREGSYEQYF
J gene: TRBJ2-3; V gene: TRBV2; CDR3 protein: CASSDVGTSTDTQYF
J gene: TRBJ1-2; V gene: TRBV6-5; CDR3 protein: CASSYSGTNGGYTF
J gene: TRBJ2-1; V gene: TRBV7-7; CDR3 protein: CASSLGGVVSYNEQFF
J gene: TRBJ2-7; V gene: TRBV27; CDR3 protein: CASSLSGPSYEQYF
J gene: TRBJ2-7; V gene: TRBV5-5; CDR3 protein: CASSFLAGEMAPGEQYF
J gene: TRBJ2-7; V gene: TRBV5-1; CDR3 protein: CASSIQGAGEGYEQYF
J gene: TRBJ2-3; V gene: TRBV5-1; CDR3 protein: CASSLGLAGTDTQYF